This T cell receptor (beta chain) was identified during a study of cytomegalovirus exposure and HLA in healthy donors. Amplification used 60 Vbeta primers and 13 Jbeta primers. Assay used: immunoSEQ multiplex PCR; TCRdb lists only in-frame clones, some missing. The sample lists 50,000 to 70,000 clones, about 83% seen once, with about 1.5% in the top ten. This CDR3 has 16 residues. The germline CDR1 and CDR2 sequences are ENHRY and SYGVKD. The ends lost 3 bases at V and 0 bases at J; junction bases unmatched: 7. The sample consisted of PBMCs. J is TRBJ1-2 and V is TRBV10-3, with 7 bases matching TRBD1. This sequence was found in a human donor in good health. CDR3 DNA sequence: TGTGCCATCAGTGATCTCGGGACAGCAGCTAACTATGGCTACACCTTC. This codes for CAISDLGTAANYGYTF.